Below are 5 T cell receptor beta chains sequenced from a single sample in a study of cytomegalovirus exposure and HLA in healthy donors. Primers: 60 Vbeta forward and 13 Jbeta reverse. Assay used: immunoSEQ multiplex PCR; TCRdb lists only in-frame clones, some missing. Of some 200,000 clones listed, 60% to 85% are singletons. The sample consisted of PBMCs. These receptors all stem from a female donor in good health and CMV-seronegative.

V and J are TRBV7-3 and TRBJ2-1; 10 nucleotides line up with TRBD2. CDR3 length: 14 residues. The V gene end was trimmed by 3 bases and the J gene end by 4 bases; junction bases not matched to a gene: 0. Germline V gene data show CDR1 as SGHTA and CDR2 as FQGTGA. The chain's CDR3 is CASSFSGGYNEQFF. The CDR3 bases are TGTGCCAGCAGCTTTAGCGGGGGGTACAATGAGCAGTTCTTC.

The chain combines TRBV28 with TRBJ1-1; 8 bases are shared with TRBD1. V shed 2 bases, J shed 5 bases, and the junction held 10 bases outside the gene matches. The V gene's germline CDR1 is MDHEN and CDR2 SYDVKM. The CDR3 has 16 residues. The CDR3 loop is CASSLNSGQGRTEAFF. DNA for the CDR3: TGTGCCAGCAGTTTAAACTCCGGACAGGGAAGAACTGAAGCTTTCTTT. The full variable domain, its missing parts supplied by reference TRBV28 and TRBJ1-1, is DVKVTQSSRYLVKRTGEKVFLECVQDMDHENMFWYRQDPGLGLRLIYFSYDVKMKEKGDIPEGYSVSREKKERFSLILESASTNQTSMYLCASSLNSGQGRTEAFFGQGTRLTVV.

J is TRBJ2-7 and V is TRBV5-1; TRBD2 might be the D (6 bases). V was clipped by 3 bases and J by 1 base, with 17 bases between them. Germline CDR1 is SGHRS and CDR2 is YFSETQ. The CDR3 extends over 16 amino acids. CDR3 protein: CASSSDSLSGSYEQYF. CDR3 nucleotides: TGCGCCAGCAGCTCAGATTCCCTTAGCGGTTCCTACGAGCAGTACTTC.

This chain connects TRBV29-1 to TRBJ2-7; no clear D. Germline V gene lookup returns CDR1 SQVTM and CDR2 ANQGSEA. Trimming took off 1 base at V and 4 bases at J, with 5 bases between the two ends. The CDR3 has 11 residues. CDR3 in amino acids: CSVEVQYEQYF. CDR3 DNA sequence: TGCAGCGTTGAAGTACAGTACGAGCAGTACTTC.

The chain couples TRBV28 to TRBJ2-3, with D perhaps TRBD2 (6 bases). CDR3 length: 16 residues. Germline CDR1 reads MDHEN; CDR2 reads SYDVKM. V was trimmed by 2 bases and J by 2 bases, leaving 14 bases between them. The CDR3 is CASSLVPGVITDTQYF. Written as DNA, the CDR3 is TGTGCCAGCAGTTTAGTTCCGGGAGTGATCACAGATACGCAGTATTTT.